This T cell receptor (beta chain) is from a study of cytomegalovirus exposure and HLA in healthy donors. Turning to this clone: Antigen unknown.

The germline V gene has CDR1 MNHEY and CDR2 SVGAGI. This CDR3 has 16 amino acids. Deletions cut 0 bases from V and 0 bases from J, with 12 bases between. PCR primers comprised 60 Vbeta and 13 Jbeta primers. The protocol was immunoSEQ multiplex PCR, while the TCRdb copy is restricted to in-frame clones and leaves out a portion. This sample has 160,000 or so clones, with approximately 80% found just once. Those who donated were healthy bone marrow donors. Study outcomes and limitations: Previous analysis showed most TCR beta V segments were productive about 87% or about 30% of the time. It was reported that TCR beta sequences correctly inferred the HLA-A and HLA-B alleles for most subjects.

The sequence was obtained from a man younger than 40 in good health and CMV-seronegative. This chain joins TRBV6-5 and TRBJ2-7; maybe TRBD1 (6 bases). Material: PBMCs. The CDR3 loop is CASSYSMDSSSYEQYF. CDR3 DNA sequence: TGTGCCAGCAGTTACTCGATGGACAGTAGCTCCTACGAGCAGTACTTC.